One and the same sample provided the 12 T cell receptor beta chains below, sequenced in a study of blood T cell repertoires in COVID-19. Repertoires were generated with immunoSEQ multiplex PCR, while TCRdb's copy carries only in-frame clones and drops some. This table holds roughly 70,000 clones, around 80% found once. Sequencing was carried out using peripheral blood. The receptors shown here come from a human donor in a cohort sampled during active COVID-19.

In DNA, the CDR3 is TGCGCCAGCAGTCGAGCAGGGTCAGAGACCCAGTACTTC. It yields the protein CASSRAGSETQYF. The rearrangement links TRBV4-1 to TRBJ2-5; TRBD1 might be the D (5 bases). This CDR3 is 13 amino acids long. V lost 6 bases and J lost 4, with 12 bases in between. The germline CDR1 and CDR2 sequences are MGHRA and YSYEKL.

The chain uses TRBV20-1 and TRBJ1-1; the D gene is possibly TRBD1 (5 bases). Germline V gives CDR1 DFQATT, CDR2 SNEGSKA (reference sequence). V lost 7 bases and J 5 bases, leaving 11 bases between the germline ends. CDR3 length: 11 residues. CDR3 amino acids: CSGRGITEAFF. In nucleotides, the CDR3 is TGCAGTGGGAGGGGTATAACTGAAGCTTTCTTT.

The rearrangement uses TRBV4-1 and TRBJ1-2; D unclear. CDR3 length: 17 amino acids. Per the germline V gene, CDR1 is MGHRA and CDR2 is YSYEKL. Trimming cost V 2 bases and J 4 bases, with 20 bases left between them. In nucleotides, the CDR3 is TGCGCCAGCAGCCAAATTTCTTTAGGTTTGGAGATCTATGGCTACACCTTC. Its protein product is CASSQISLGLEIYGYTF.

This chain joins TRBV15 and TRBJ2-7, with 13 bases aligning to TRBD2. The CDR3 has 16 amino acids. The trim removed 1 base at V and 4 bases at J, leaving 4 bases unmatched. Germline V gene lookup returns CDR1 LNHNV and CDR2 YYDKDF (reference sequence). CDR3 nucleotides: TGTGCCACCAGCAGAGGAGGGACTAGCGGGATTTACGAGCAGTACTTC. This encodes CATSRGGTSGIYEQYF.

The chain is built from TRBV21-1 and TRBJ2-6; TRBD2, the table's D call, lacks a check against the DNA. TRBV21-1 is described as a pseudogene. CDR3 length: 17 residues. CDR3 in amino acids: CASSNRARGSGANVLTF. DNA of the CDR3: TGTGCCAGCAGCAATCGGGCGCGGGGGTCTGGGGCCAACGTCCTGACTTTC.

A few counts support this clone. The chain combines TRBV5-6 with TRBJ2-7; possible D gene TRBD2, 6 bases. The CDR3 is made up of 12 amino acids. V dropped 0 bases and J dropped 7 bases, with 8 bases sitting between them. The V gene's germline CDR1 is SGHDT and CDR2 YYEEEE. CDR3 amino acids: CASSLASVEQYF. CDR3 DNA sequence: TGTGCCAGCAGCTTGGCTAGCGTGGAGCAGTACTTC.

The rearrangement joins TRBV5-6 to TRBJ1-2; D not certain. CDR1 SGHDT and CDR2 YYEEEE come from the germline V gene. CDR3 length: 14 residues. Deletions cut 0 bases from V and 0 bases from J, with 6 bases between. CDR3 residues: CASSLVSANYGYTF. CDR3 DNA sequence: TGTGCCAGCAGCTTGGTGTCAGCTAACTATGGCTACACCTTC.

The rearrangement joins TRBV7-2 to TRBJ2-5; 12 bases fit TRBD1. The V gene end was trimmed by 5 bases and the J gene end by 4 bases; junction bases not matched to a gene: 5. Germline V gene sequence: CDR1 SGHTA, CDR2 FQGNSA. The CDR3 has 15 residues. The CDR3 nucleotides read TGTGCCAGCAGCCCGGGACAGGGGGCGAGAGAGACCCAGTACTTC. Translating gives CASSPGQGARETQYF.

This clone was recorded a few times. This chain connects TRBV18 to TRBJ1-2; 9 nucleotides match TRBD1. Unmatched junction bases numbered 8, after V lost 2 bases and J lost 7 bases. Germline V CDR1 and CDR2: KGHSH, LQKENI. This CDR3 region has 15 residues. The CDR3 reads CASSPEQGADGGYTF. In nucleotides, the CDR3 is TGTGCCAGCTCACCAGAACAGGGGGCAGATGGTGGCTACACCTTC.

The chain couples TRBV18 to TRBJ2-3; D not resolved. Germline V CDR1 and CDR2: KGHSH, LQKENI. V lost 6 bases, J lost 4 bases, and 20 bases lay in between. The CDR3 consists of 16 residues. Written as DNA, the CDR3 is TGTGCCAGCTCCCCGAGAGGAGCGAATGTGGCAGATACGCAGTATTTT. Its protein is CASSPRGANVADTQYF.

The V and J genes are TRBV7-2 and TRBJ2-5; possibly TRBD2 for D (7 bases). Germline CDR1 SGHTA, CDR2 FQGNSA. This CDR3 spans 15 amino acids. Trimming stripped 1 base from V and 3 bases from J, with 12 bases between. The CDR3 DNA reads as TGTGCCAGCAGCTTAGTCTCGGGGGGCAAAGAGACCCAGTACTTC. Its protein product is CASSLVSGGKETQYF.

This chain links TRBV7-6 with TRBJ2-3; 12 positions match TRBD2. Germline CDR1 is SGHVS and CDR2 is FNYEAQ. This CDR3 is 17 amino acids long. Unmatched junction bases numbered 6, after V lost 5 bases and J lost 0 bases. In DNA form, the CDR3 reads TGTGCCAGCAGCCCTGGGACTAGCGGGTTGAGCACAGATACGCAGTATTTT. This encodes CASSPGTSGLSTDTQYF.